A selection of T cell receptor beta chains follows, all from one sample in a study of blood T cell repertoires in COVID-19. The method was immunoSEQ multiplex PCR; TCRdb's version includes in-frame clones alone and lacks a portion of them. The sample holds 30,000 or so clones; about 86% are singletons and the top ten take about 25%. Sequenced sample: peripheral blood. Source of these receptors: a human donor in a cohort sampled during active COVID-19. The CDR3 runs from the conserved cysteine through the conserved F or W. A D gene is named only where the DNA matches it firmly. Some rows mark clone size as missing; the rest say once, few, many or name a class of expanded clone.

size	V	length	J	D	CDR3	DNA
NA	TRBV6-1	15	TRBJ1-2	NA	CASSEDRQGLYGYTF	TGTGCCAGCAGTGAGGACAGACAAGGACTCTATGGCTACACCTTC
NA	TRBV9	15	TRBJ1-4	TRBD1	CASSSRQGDNEKLFF	TGTGCCAGCAGCTCCCGACAGGGGGATAATGAAAAACTGTTTTTT
few	TRBV7-9	13	TRBJ1-2	TRBD1	CASELGTGGGYTF	TGTGCCAGCGAGCTCGGGACAGGGGGCGGCTACACCTTC
NA	TRBV10-1	13	TRBJ2-5	NA	CASSEGASGAQYF	TGCGCCAGCAGTGAGGGGGCCTCAGGGGCCCAGTACTTC
NA	TRBV11-1	15	TRBJ1-6	NA	CASSLDNGFNSPLHF	TGTGCCAGCAGCTTAGATAACGGTTTTAATTCACCCCTCCACTTT
once	TRBV19	15	TRBJ2-1	TRBD2	CASILQAGAYNEQFF	TGTGCCAGTATCCTCCAGGCGGGGGCCTACAATGAGCAGTTCTTC
NA	TRBV3-1/TRBV3-2	13	TRBJ2-5	NA	CASSQSLGLAQYF	TGTGCCAGCAGCCAAAGTCTCGGTCTGGCCCAGTACTTC
once	TRBV9	15	TRBJ1-4	TRBD1	CASSVEARGHEKLFF	TGTGCCAGCAGCGTAGAAGCCAGGGGGCATGAAAAACTGTTTTTT
NA	TRBV11-2	12	TRBJ1-1	NA	CASSPGGTEAFF	TGTGCCAGCAGCCCCGGGGGCACTGAAGCTTTCTTT
NA	TRBV18	15	TRBJ1-2	NA	CASSPGAGANYGYTF	TGTGCCAGCTCACCGGGTGCAGGGGCTAACTATGGCTACACCTTC
NA	TRBV5-1	16	TRBJ2-1	TRBD2	CASSLGSGGSYNEQFF	TGCGCCAGCAGCTTGGGGAGCGGGGGTTCCTACAATGAGCAGTTCTTC
NA	TRBV6-1	15	TRBJ1-1	NA	CASSEVSNDGTEAFF	TGTGCCAGCAGTGAAGTCTCAAACGACGGGACTGAAGCTTTCTTT
NA	TRBV6-6	16	TRBJ1-6	NA	CASSYPSPDKASPLHF	TGTGCCAGCAGTTACCCCTCCCCGGACAAGGCTTCACCCCTCCACTTT
NA	TRBV9	16	TRBJ2-5	NA	CASSVGGGGVQETQYF	TGTGCCAGCAGCGTAGGAGGAGGGGGGGTCCAAGAGACCCAGTACTTC
NA	TRBV12-3/TRBV12-4	13	TRBJ1-2	NA	CASSLPVFYGYTF	TGTGCCAGCAGTCTCCCCGTCTTCTATGGCTACACCTTC
once	TRBV10-3	15	TRBJ2-3	NA	CAISERSGHTDTQYF	TGTGCCATCAGTGAGAGGTCAGGGCACACAGATACGCAGTATTTT
NA	TRBV27	15	TRBJ2-7	TRBD2	CASFGLAGISYEQYF	TGTGCCAGCTTCGGACTAGCGGGAATTTCCTACGAGCAGTACTTC
NA	TRBV7-2	15	TRBJ2-5	TRBD1	CASSRWTGNQETQYF	TGTGCCAGCAGCCGCTGGACAGGAAACCAAGAGACCCAGTACTTC
NA	TRBV9	14	TRBJ2-7	TRBD1	CASSVGQGAYEQYF	TGTGCCAGCAGCGTGGGACAGGGGGCCTACGAGCAGTACTTC
NA	TRBV29-1	12	TRBJ1-2	NA	CSVRSGFGGYTF	TGCAGCGTTCGATCAGGGTTTGGCGGCTACACCTTC
NA	TRBV5-6	16	TRBJ1-4	NA	CASSWGTGLKGEKLFF	TGTGCCAGCAGCTGGGGAACGGGACTGAAAGGAGAAAAACTGTTTTTT
NA	TRBV9	16	TRBJ2-1	TRBD2	CASSVVASGPYNEQFF	TGTGCCAGCAGCGTAGTGGCTAGCGGGCCCTACAATGAGCAGTTCTTC